This T cell receptor beta chain was retrieved from a study of memory CD4+ T cells and cytomegalovirus serostatus. Study at large: Healthy Belgian adult donors included roughly nine CMV-positive and some 24 CMV-negative people.

Some clones are missing from TCRdb's copy, which holds only in-frame ones; the method was immunoSEQ multiplex PCR. The sample records some 56,000 clones, about 80% being singletons. The CDR3 spans 13 residues. Trimming removed 6 bases at V and 2 bases at J, with 10 bases between. Germline lookup yields CDR1 MNHNS and CDR2 SASEGT. The sort gate was single viable CD3+CD4+CD8-CD45RO+ cells for memory CD4+ T cells. The TCR was taken from an adult in good health and CMV-seronegative. The chain employs TRBV6-1 and TRBJ2-5, with D possibly being TRBD1 (5 bases). Sequences were obtained from memory CD4+ T cells from blood. CDR3 coding DNA: TGTGCCAGCAGCCTACGACAGCAAGAGACCCAGTACTTC. Amino acid sequence: CASSLRQQETQYF.